This T cell receptor beta chain was identified in a study of T cell clonality in common variable immunodeficiency. General study findings and limits: Fewer deletions and N-nucleotide insertions were reportedly seen in common variable immunodeficiency TCR beta sequences. CVID subjects shared fewer TCRbeta clones than healthy controls did.

The sample holds a few counts of this clone. Its antigen is undetermined. The DNA ends 3 residues before the CDR3 does, and the rest of the CDR3 is filled in from the germline J gene. Per germline, CDR1 GTSNPN and CDR2 SVGIG (reference sequence). This CDR3 region has 13 residues. Trimming cost V 3 bases and J 5 bases, with 13 bases left between them. CVID and control samples used equivalent genomic DNA input. Here immunoSEQ multiplex PCR was the method, and the copy in TCRdb shows in-frame clones only, minus some. The sample contains some 30,000 clones, none of them singletons. The genes are TRBV30 and TRBJ1-1; no clear D. The TCR originated in a human donor with common variable immunodeficiency. The material sequenced was peripheral blood mononuclear cells. CDR3 DNA (partial): TGTGCCTGGAGGGCCTTCGAGCGGACTGAA. It specifies CAWRAFERTE. The full CDR3 is CAWRAFERTEAFF.